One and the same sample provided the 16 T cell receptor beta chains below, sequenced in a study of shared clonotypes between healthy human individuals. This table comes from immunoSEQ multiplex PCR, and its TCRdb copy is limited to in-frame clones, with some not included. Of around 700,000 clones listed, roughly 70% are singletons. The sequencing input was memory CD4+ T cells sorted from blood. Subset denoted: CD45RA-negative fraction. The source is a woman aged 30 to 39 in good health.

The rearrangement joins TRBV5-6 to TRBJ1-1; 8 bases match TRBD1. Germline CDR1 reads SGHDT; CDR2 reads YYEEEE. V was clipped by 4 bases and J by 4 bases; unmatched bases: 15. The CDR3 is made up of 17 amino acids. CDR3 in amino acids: CASSPGGQIQATTEAFF. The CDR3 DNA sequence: TGTGCCAGCAGCCCAGGGGGCCAGATTCAAGCGACCACTGAAGCTTTCTTT.

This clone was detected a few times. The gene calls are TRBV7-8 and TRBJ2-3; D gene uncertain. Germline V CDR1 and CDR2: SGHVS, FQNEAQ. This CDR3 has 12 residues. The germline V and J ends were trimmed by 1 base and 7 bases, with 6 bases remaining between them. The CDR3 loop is CASSLVYNTQYF. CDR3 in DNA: TGTGCCAGCAGCTTAGTTTACAATACGCAGTATTTT.

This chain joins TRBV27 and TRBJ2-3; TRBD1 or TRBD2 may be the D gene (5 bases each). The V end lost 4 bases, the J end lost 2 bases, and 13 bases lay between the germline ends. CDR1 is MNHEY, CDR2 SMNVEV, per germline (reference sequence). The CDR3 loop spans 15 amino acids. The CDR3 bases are TGTGCCAGCAGTTACACGGTAGGGACCACAGATACGCAGTATTTT. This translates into CASSYTVGTTDTQYF.

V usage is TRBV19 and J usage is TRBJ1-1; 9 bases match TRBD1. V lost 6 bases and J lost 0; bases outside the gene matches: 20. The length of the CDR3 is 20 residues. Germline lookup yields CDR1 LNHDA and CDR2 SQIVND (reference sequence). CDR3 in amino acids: CASRYTGTGLLFGVNTEAFF. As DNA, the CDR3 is TGTGCCAGTAGATATACCGGGACAGGGCTTCTTTTCGGAGTGAACACTGAAGCTTTCTTT.

The CDR3 DNA reads as TGTGCCAGCAGTAAGGGAGGACGCGGCTACGAGCAGTACTTC. Translated, it gives CASSKGGRGYEQYF. This chain joins TRBV7-8 and TRBJ2-7; TRBD2 might be the D (6 bases). CDR3 size: 14 residues. Trimming removed 6 bases from V and 3 bases from J, with 15 bases in between. Germline CDR1 SGHVS, CDR2 FQNEAQ.

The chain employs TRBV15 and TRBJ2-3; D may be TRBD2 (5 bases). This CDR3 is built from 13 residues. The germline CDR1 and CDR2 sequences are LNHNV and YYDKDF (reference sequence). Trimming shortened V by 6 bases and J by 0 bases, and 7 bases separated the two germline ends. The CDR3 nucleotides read TGTGCCACCAGAGCGGTTAGCACAGATACGCAGTATTTT. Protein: CATRAVSTDTQYF.

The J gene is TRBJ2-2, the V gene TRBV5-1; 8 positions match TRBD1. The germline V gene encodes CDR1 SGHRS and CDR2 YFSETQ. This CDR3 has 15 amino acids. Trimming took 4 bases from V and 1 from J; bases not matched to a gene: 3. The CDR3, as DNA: TGCGCCAGCAGCGTACAGGGGGAGAACACCGGGGAGCTGTTTTTT. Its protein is CASSVQGENTGELFF.

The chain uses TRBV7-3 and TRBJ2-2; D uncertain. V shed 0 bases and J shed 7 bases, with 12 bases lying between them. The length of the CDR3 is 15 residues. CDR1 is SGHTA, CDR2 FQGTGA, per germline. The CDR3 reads CASSLTNSLGGELFF. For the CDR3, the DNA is TGTGCCAGCAGCTTAACTAACAGTTTGGGCGGGGAGCTGTTTTTT.

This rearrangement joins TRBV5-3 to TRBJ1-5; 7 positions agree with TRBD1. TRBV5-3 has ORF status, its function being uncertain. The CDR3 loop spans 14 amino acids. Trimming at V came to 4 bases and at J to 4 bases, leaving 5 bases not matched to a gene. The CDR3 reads CARSPGQHNQPQHF. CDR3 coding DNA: TGTGCCAGAAGCCCGGGACAGCATAATCAGCCCCAGCATTTT.

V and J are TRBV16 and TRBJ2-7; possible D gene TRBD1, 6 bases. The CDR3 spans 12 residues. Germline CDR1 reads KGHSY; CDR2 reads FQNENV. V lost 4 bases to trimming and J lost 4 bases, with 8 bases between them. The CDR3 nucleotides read TGTGCCAGCAGCCCACAGGGTTACGAGCAGTACTTC. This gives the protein CASSPQGYEQYF.

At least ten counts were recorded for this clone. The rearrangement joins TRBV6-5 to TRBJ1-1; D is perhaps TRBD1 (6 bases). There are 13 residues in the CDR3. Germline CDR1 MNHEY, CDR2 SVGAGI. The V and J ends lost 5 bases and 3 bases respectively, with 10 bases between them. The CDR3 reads CASSPRQDTEAFF. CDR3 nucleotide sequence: TGTGCCAGCAGTCCCAGACAGGACACTGAAGCTTTCTTT.

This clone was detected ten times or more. The CDR3 protein is CASSQESAGTSGSRYNEQFF. The DNA of the CDR3 is TGCGCCAGCAGCCAAGAATCTGCCGGGACTAGCGGGAGTCGCTACAATGAGCAGTTCTTC. V is TRBV4-1 and J is TRBJ2-1, with 14 bases identical to TRBD2. V was clipped by 0 bases and J by 3 bases; unmatched bases: 10. The CDR3 has 20 amino acids. Germline V gene lookup returns CDR1 MGHRA and CDR2 YSYEKL.

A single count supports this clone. CDR3 residues: CASSLESGTYNEQFF. The CDR3 bases are TGTGCCAGCAGCTTAGAAAGCGGGACTTACAATGAGCAGTTCTTC. The V gene is TRBV7-8, the J gene TRBJ2-1; 7 nucleotides match TRBD2. The CDR3 runs 15 residues. The trim removed 1 base at V and 4 bases at J, leaving 4 bases unmatched. Per germline, CDR1 SGHVS and CDR2 FQNEAQ.

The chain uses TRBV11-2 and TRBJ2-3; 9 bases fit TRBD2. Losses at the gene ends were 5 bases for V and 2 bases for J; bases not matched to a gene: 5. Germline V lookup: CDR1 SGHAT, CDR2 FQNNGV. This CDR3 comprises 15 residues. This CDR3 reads CASSPLAGATDTQYF. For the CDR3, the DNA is TGTGCCAGCAGCCCATTAGCGGGGGCCACAGATACGCAGTATTTT. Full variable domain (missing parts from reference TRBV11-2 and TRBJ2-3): EAGVAQSPRYKIIEKRQSVAFWCNPISGHATLYWYQQILGQGPKLLIQFQNNGVVDDSQLPKDRFSAERLKGVDSTLKIQPAKLEDSAVYLCASSPLAGATDTQYFGPGTRLTVL.

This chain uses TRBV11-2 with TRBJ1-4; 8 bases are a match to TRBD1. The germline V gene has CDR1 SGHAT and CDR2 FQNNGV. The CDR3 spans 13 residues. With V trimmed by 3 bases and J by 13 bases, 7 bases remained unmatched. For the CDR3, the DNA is TGTGCCAGCAGCTTTGAAGTGGACAGGGCACTGTTTTTT. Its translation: CASSFEVDRALFF.

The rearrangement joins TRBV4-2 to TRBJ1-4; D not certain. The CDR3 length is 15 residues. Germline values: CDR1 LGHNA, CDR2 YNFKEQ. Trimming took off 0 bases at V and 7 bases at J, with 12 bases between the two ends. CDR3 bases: TGTGCCAGCAGCCAAGATAAAGGTGGAGGTGAAAAACTGTTTTTT. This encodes CASSQDKGGGEKLFF.